These T cell receptor beta chains were read from a single sample in a study of control samples from healthy donors and cancer patients. Assay: immunoSEQ multiplex PCR; the TCRdb copy retains only in-frame clones and omits some. The top ten clones hold under 30% of a sample with about 70,000 clones, about 80% of them seen once. What was sequenced was blood. The receptor set was obtained from a man over 45 in good health. The CDR3 runs from the conserved cysteine through the conserved F or W. D genes are given only for firm matches. Only part of the rows carry a size: once, few, many, or a class if the clone is expanded.

18	TRBJ2-4	-	TRBD2	TRBV7-8	TGTGCCAGCAGCTTAGCGCTTAGCGGGAGTATGGTCAAAAACATTCAGTACTTC	CASSLALSGSMVKNIQYF
13	TRBJ1-2	-	-	TRBV5-1	TGCGCCAGCAGCCCCTCGGGGGCCTATGGCTACACCTTC	CASSPSGAYGYTF
16	TRBJ2-7	-	-	TRBV27	TGTGCCAGCAGTTTATTCACAGGCCTGCAAGCCTACGAGCAGTACTTC	CASSLFTGLQAYEQYF
17	TRBJ2-2	-	-	TRBV7-3	TGTGCCAGCAGCCCGCACGCCGCAGCCTCGAACACCGGGGAGCTGTTTTTT	CASSPHAAASNTGELFF
13	TRBJ2-1	-	TRBD2	TRBV12-5	TGTGCTAGTGGTTTCACGGGGGGGCCAAGGTCAATCTTC	CASGFTGGPRSIF
11	TRBJ1-1	-	-	TRBV21-1	TGTGCCGGTCCCCAGGATGGGGAAGCTTTCTTT	CAGPQDGEAFF
14	TRBJ2-3	once	TRBD2	TRBV7-9	TGTGCCAGCAGCGAGGCTAGCGGAACAGATACGCAGTATTTT	CASSEASGTDTQYF
16	TRBJ2-3	-	TRBD2	TRBV9	TGTGCCAGCAGCGTGACTAGCGGGGGGTCCACAGATACGCAGTATTTT	CASSVTSGGSTDTQYF
13	TRBJ1-3	-	-	TRBV29-1	TGCAGCGTTGCGGCAGCAGCTGGAAACACCATATATTTT	CSVAAAAGNTIYF
14	TRBJ1-6	-	-	TRBV7-9	TGTGCCAGCAGCTTACGTACGGATTTATCACCCCTCCACTTT	CASSLRTDLSPLHF
12	TRBJ2-7	-	-	TRBV29-1	TGCAGCGGTCTCGGGGTCTCCTACGAGCAGTACTTC	CSGLGVSYEQYF
12	TRBJ1-1	-	-	TRBV24-1	TGTGCCACCAGTGTGGGGAGCACTGAAGCTTTCTTT	CATSVGSTEAFF
14	TRBJ2-1	-	-	TRBV9	TGTGCCAGCAGCGTAGGGTCCCTCAGGAATGAGCAGTTCTTC	CASSVGSLRNEQFF
17	TRBJ2-6	-	TRBD1	TRBV14	TGTGCCAGCAGCCAACAGGGGGAAAGTCTCTGGGCCAACGTCCTGACTTTC	CASSQQGESLWANVLTF
14	TRBJ1-5	-	-	TRBV2	TGTGCCAGCAGTAAGGACAGTTCGAATCAGCCCCAGCATTTT	CASSKDSSNQPQHF
12	TRBJ2-3	once	-	TRBV12-3/TRBV12-4	TGTGCCAGCAGTGTCAGGCCAGTACCGCAGTATTTT	CASSVRPVPQYF
14	TRBJ1-4	-	-	TRBV27	TGTGCCAGCAGTTTACGGGTTTCCGGGGAAAAACTGTTTTTT	CASSLRVSGEKLFF
11	TRBJ1-5	-	-	TRBV20-1	TGCAGTGCTCGTGGGGACTCAGGGAACTGGTTT	CSARGDSGNWF
12	TRBJ2-1	few	-	TRBV19	TGTGCCAGTAGTAAACAGGGCGATGAGCAGTTCTTC	CASSKQGDEQFF
13	TRBJ2-5	-	-	TRBV3-1/TRBV3-2	TGTGCCAGCAGCCAAGATCCCGGGCTCGACCAGTACTTC	CASSQDPGLDQYF
14	TRBJ2-3	-	-	TRBV5-1	TGCGCCAGCAATGGCGGAGGCCTCACAGATACGCAGTATTTT	CASNGGGLTDTQYF
15	TRBJ2-5	-	-	TRBV4-3	-	CASSQVAGGTARRDF
15	TRBJ2-7	-	-	TRBV7-8	TGTGCCAGCAGCTTAGCGGTGGGCGGGGAAGGCGAGCAGTACTTC	CASSLAVGGEGEQYF
13	TRBJ1-5	-	-	TRBV27	TGTGCCAGCAGTTTCCAGCAGGATCGGCCCCAGCATTTT	CASSFQQDRPQHF
14	TRBJ2-1	-	-	TRBV7-2	TGTGCCAGCAGGGCCGCCGGGAGTGGCAGTGAGCAGTTCTTC	CASRAAGSGSEQFF
13	TRBJ1-1	-	-	TRBV3-1/TRBV3-2	TGTGCCAGCAGACCTGACGGACGGTTTGAAGCTTTCTTT	CASRPDGRFEAFF
12	TRBJ1-3	once	-	TRBV28	TGTGCCAGCAGCCAACAGCGAAACACCATATATTTT	CASSQQRNTIYF
14	TRBJ2-1	-	-	TRBV5-5	TGTGCCAGCAGCTTGGGGGCAGGTCGGGATGAGCAGTTCTTC	CASSLGAGRDEQFF
16	TRBJ2-5	-	TRBD1	TRBV19	TGTGCCAGTAGTACCCACAGGGGGCAAAGGGGAGAGACCCAGTACTTC	CASSTHRGQRGETQYF
17	TRBJ1-2	few	-	TRBV7-3	TGTGCCAGCAGCTTACGATTGGCGACGGGACAACGGGATGGCTACACCTTC	CASSLRLATGQRDGYTF
15	TRBJ1-1	-	-	TRBV5-6	TGTGCCAGCAGCGACGAGGGGTACTTGGGCACTGAAGCTTTCTTT	CASSDEGYLGTEAFF
11	TRBJ1-1	-	-	TRBV12-5	TGTGCTAGTGGTTGGAACACTGAAGCTTTCTTT	CASGWNTEAFF
13	TRBJ2-2	once	-	TRBV5-1	TGCGCCAGCAGCTCGGGCCCCACCGGGGAGCTGTTTTTT	CASSSGPTGELFF
14	TRBJ1-1	-	-	TRBV14	TGTGCCAGCAGCCAAGTAACAGGGCGAACTGAAGCTTTCTTT	CASSQVTGRTEAFF
15	TRBJ1-2	-	-	TRBV21-1	TGTGCCAGCAGCAAATCGAGTAGAGGGGTCTATGGCTACACCTTC	CASSKSSRGVYGYTF
15	TRBJ1-1	few	-	TRBV9	TGTGCCAGCAGCGCCCCCGGGAGGCCGAACACTGAAGCTTTCTTT	CASSAPGRPNTEAFF
15	TRBJ2-1	-	-	TRBV9	TGTGCCAGCAGCGTAACGGCTGCCTCCTACAATGAGCAGTTCTTC	CASSVTAASYNEQFF
14	TRBJ1-2	-	-	TRBV2	TGTGCCAGCAGTGGCGACAGGACGATCTATGGCTACACCTTC	CASSGDRTIYGYTF
13	TRBJ1-5	once	-	TRBV19	TGTGCCAGTAATTGGGGGAGCAATCAGCCCCAGCATTTT	CASNWGSNQPQHF
11	TRBJ1-2	-	-	TRBV10-3	TGTGCCATCAGTTTCGAGGATGGCTACACCTTC	CAISFEDGYTF
14	TRBJ1-1	-	TRBD1	TRBV19	TGTGCCAGTAGTATAGATCTGACAGGGGCTGAAGCTTTCTTT	CASSIDLTGAEAFF
14	TRBJ2-2	-	-	TRBV4-3	TGCGCCAGCAGGTCCGGCTCTAAAACCGGGGAGCTGTTTTTT	CASRSGSKTGELFF
17	TRBJ2-2	once	TRBD1	TRBV19	TGTGCCAGTCGAAAACAGGGGTCGGGGACGAACACCGGGGAGCTGTTTTTT	CASRKQGSGTNTGELFF
14	TRBJ1-2	-	TRBD1	TRBV5-5	TGTGCCAGCAACAGGGGGGAGGGCGGCTATGGCTACACCTTC	CASNRGEGGYGYTF
17	TRBJ2-2	-	-	TRBV18	TGTGCCAGCTCACCACCCTCGTCGGGATCCAACACCGGGGAGCTGTTTTTT	CASSPPSSGSNTGELFF
15	TRBJ2-3	-	-	TRBV7-9	TGTGCCAGCAGCTTAGTAGGGGGGAGTGGAGATACGCAGTATTTT	CASSLVGGSGDTQYF
14	TRBJ2-3	-	TRBD1	TRBV30	TGTGCCTGGAGTGTACAAGGGGGCGTAAATACGCAGTATTTT	CAWSVQGGVNTQYF